These T cell receptor beta chains were read from a single sample in a study of Graves' ophthalmopathy and Graves' hyperthyroidism. TCRdb reprocessed the multiplex PCR reads with MiXCR, giving one entry per CDR3 protein. The sample holds a few hundred thousand distinct CDR3 sequences, under 25% seen once. The sequenced sample consisted of peripheral blood. These receptors all stem from a woman aged 18-29 years with stable Graves' hyperthyroidism. Both conserved end residues are part of each CDR3. A D gene is named only where the DNA matches it firmly. Size is omitted from some rows. Given values are once, few, many or a class for expanded clones.

abundance	v_gene	d_gene	j_gene	len	CDR3aa	CDR3nt
many	TRBV18	-	TRBJ2-7	13	CASSRGETYEQYF	TGTGCCAGCTCACGGGGCGAAACCTACGAGCAGTACTTC
many	TRBV11-2	-	TRBJ1-1	16	CASSTSYRVLLTEAFF	TGTGCCAGCAGTACCTCTTACCGGGTCCTTTTAACTGAAGCTTTCTTT
many	TRBV27	-	TRBJ1-5	15	CASSFKQGYNQPQHF	TGTGCCAGCAGTTTTAAGCAGGGTTACAATCAGCCCCAGCATTTT
many	TRBV20-1	-	TRBJ2-7	16	CSARGAPARGSYEQYF	TGCAGTGCTAGGGGCGCGCCAGCCAGGGGCTCCTACGAGCAGTACTTC
-	TRBV7-9	TRBD2	TRBJ2-7	15	CASGPGAGAWYEQYF	TGTGCCAGCGGCCCCGGAGCGGGAGCCTGGTACGAGCAGTACTTC
-	TRBV20-1	-	TRBJ2-5	13	CSALGRSEGTQYF	TGCAGTGCCCTGGGGAGGTCTGAGGGGACCCAGTACTTC
many	TRBV27	-	TRBJ2-7	13	CASSPWDSYEQYF	TGTGCCAGCAGTCCCTGGGACTCTTACGAGCAGTACTTC
many	TRBV20-1	-	TRBJ1-1	16	CSASDRRSGGNTEAFF	TGCAGTGCAAGCGACAGGCGGTCTGGGGGTAACACTGAAGCTTTCTTT
few	TRBV2	-	TRBJ2-4	14	CASTQSGRKNIQYF	TGTGCCAGCACTCAATCAGGCAGAAAAAACATTCAGTACTTC
many	TRBV4-2	-	TRBJ2-5	15	CASSHSRDPLETQYF	TGTGCCAGCAGCCACAGCCGGGACCCTCTGGAGACCCAGTACTTC
few	TRBV30	-	TRBJ2-1	14	CARGGTPTDNEQFF	TGTGCCCGTGGGGGGACTCCAACTGACAATGAGCAGTTCTTC
many	TRBV7-2	-	TRBJ2-5	15	CASSFDWGPGETQYF	TGTGCCAGCAGCTTCGACTGGGGTCCGGGGGAGACCCAGTACTTC
many	TRBV19	-	TRBJ1-2	12	CASSRDRIGYTF	TGTGCCAGTAGTAGGGACCGAATTGGCTACACCTTC
few	TRBV5-4	-	TRBJ1-1	15	CASSRIGRGNTEACF	TGTGCCAGCAGCCGGATTGGACGGGGGAACACTGAAGCTTGCTTT
many	TRBV29-1	TRBD1	TRBJ1-2	10	CSVAGGGYTF	TGCAGCGTTGCAGGGGGTGGCTACACCTTC
many	TRBV7-9	-	TRBJ1-1	12	CASSSAVTEAFF	TGTGCCAGCAGCTCCGCCGTCACTGAAGCTTTCTTT
once	TRBV6-1	-	TRBJ1-5	13	CASRNSDNQPQHF	TGTGCCAGCCGCAACAGTGACAATCAGCCCCAGCATTTT
many	TRBV6-4	TRBD1	TRBJ1-1	19	CVSTPRDRSNPRGNTEAFF	TGTGTCAGCACCCCAAGGGACAGGAGTAATCCAAGGGGGAACACTGAAGCTTTCTTT
-	TRBV6-4	-	TRBJ1-1	11	CASSDSEKAFF	TGTGCCAGCAGTGACTCGGAGAAGGCTTTCTTT
many	TRBV6-1	-	TRBJ2-7	14	CASSRDGYLYEQYF	TGTGCCAGCAGTAGGGACGGCTACCTCTACGAGCAGTACTTC
-	TRBV6-1	-	TRBJ1-1	13	CASSVHGNTEAFF	TGTGCCAGCAGTGTTCATGGAAACACTGAAGCTTTCTTT
many	TRBV2	-	TRBJ1-2	15	CASSDGNGFGDGYTF	TGTGCCAGCAGTGACGGGAATGGCTTCGGGGATGGCTACACCTTC
many	TRBV2	-	TRBJ1-1	16	CASSGATWGYDTEAFF	TGTGCCAGCAGTGGGGCCACGTGGGGATATGACACTGAAGCTTTCTTT
-	TRBV6-2/TRBV6-3	-	TRBJ2-7	11	CASTYSGDQYF	TGTGCCAGCACTTACTCGGGGGATCAGTACTTC
few	TRBV11-2	TRBD1	TRBJ1-1	13	CASSRDRRTEAFF	TGTGCCAGCAGCCGGGACAGGAGGACTGAAGCTTTCTTT
many	TRBV4-1	-	TRBJ1-5	13	CASRAMGNQPQHF	TGCGCCAGCAGGGCTATGGGCAATCAGCCCCAGCATTTT
-	TRBV28	-	TRBJ1-1	13	CASIPGWDTEAFF	TGTGCCAGCATACCAGGGTGGGACACTGAAGCTTTCTTT
many	TRBV5-1	TRBD1	TRBJ2-2	16	CASSSLPGGESGELFF	TGCGCCAGCAGCTCCCTGCCAGGGGGCGAGAGCGGGGAGCTGTTTTTT
many	TRBV6-1	TRBD1	TRBJ1-1	15	CASRRGTGMSTEAFF	TGTGCCAGCAGACGGGGGACAGGGATGAGCACTGAAGCTTTCTTT
few	TRBV6-1	-	TRBJ1-1	12	CASSALATEAFF	TGTGCCAGCAGTGCCCTCGCGACTGAAGCTTTCTTT
-	TRBV11-2	-	TRBJ2-5	15	CASSPPRQGVETQYF	TGTGCCAGCAGCCCCCCCCGGCAGGGAGTCGAGACCCAGTACTTC
many	TRBV7-2	-	TRBJ2-5	15	CASSFLFGGQETQYF	TGTGCCAGCAGCTTTCTGTTTGGCGGTCAAGAGACCCAGTACTTC
few	TRBV6-2/TRBV6-3	TRBD2	TRBJ2-7	15	CASSYSLGGTYEQYF	TGTGCCAGCAGTTACTCCCTGGGAGGGACCTACGAGCAGTACTTC
many	TRBV27	-	TRBJ2-6	15	CASKNRQTGANVLTF	TGTGCCAGCAAAAACAGGCAAACTGGGGCCAACGTCCTGACTTTC
many	TRBV28	-	TRBJ2-6	16	CASSLRRISGANVLTF	TGTGCCAGCAGTTTGAGACGGATCTCTGGGGCCAACGTCCTGACTTTC
many	TRBV7-6	TRBD2	TRBJ2-5	16	CASSLMTSGGQETQYF	TGTGCCAGCAGCTTAATGACTAGCGGAGGGCAAGAGACCCAGTACTTC
many	TRBV28	-	TRBJ1-1	11	CASSLTTEAFF	TGTGCCAGCAGTTTAACCACTGAAGCTTTCTTT
-	TRBV12-3/TRBV12-4	-	TRBJ2-3	14	CASSLGRLTDTQYF	TGTGCCAGCAGTTTAGGGAGGTTGACAGATACGCAGTATTTT
few	TRBV30	TRBD1	TRBJ2-5	15	CAWSPGTGGWETQYF	TGTGCCTGGAGCCCCGGGACAGGGGGATGGGAGACCCAGTACTTC
many	TRBV11-2	TRBD2	TRBJ2-2	16	CASSFNPSGPTGELFF	TGTGCCAGCAGCTTCAACCCTAGCGGGCCCACCGGGGAGCTGTTTTTT
many	TRBV6-1	-	TRBJ1-6	14	CASSELGGESPLHF	TGTGCCAGCAGTGAACTCGGGGGTGAGTCACCCCTCCACTTT
many	TRBV6-2/TRBV6-3	-	TRBJ1-2	14	CASSYLQGIGGYTF	TGTGCCAGCAGTTACCTACAGGGAATCGGTGGCTACACCTTC
many	TRBV20-1	-	TRBJ2-5	12	CSASRGKETQYF	TGCAGTGCTAGTCGCGGGAAAGAGACCCAGTACTTC
many	TRBV29-1	-	TRBJ2-5	13	CSDPPPLEETQYF	TGCAGCGATCCGCCCCCTCTGGAAGAGACCCAGTACTTC
many	TRBV2	-	TRBJ1-5	13	CASSEDGWQPQHF	TGTGCCAGCAGTGAAGACGGTTGGCAGCCCCAGCATTTT
-	TRBV11-2	TRBD1	TRBJ1-1	14	CASRGGTANTEAFF	TGTGCCAGCAGGGGGGGGACAGCCAACACTGAAGCTTTCTTT
many	TRBV6-2/TRBV6-3	-	TRBJ2-7	16	CASSYSTVLSSYEQYF	TGTGCCAGCAGTTACAGTACAGTCCTGAGCTCCTACGAGCAGTACTTC
-	TRBV6-2/TRBV6-3	TRBD1	TRBJ1-5	15	CASSSGQVSNQPQHF	TGTGCCAGCAGTTCTGGACAGGTTAGCAATCAGCCCCAGCATTTT
-	TRBV6-5	-	TRBJ2-2	15	CASSYGIGVAGELFF	TGTGCCAGCAGTTACGGGATCGGGGTGGCCGGGGAGCTGTTTTTT
many	TRBV20-1	-	TRBJ1-2	12	CSAPAGDYGYTF	TGCAGTGCCCCCGCGGGAGACTATGGCTACACCTTC
once	TRBV5-1	-	TRBJ1-5	19	CASSHPRVSGHRIDQPQHF	TGCGCCAGCAGCCACCCAAGGGTCTCGGGGCACAGAATAGATCAGCCCCAGCATTTT
many	TRBV29-1	TRBD1	TRBJ1-1	14	CSVEPGGKDTEAFF	TGCAGCGTCGAACCAGGGGGCAAGGACACTGAAGCTTTCTTT
many	TRBV6-2/TRBV6-3	-	TRBJ1-1	15	CASSPGQLLNTEAFF	TGTGCCAGCAGCCCAGGACAGCTACTGAACACTGAAGCTTTCTTT